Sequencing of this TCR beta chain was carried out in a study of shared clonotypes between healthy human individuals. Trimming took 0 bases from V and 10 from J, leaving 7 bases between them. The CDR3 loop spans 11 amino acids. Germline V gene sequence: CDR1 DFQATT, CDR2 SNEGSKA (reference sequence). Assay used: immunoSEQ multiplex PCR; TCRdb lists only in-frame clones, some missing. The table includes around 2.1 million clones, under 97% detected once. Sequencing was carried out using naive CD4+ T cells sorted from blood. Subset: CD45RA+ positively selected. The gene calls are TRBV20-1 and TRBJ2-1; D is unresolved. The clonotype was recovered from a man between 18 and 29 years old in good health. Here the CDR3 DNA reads TGCAGTGCTAGAGATGAGGCAGAGCAGTTCTTC. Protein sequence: CSARDEAEQFF.